These 21 T cell receptor beta chains originate from one sample sequenced in a study of shared clonotypes between healthy human individuals. Naive CD8 populations comprised CD45RO-negative cells positively selected for CCR7, excluding terminally differentiated effector memory CD45RA+ cells. Repertoires were generated with immunoSEQ multiplex PCR, while TCRdb's copy carries only in-frame clones and drops some. Among 550,000 to 650,000 clones, about 95% were seen once, and the ten largest hold approximately 0.12%. The sequenced sample was naive CD8+ T cells sorted from blood. These receptors were taken from a woman in her 30s in good health.

The chain employs TRBV28 and TRBJ2-5, with 9 bases fitting TRBD1. V trimming: 4 bases; J trimming: 1 base; junction bases outside the gene matches: 16. The CDR3 length is 19 residues. The germline CDR1 and CDR2 sequences are MDHEN and SYDVKM. CDR3 nucleotides: TGTGCCAGCAGTTATCCCCTGATAGGGACAGGGACCTCCCAAGAGACCCAGTACTTC. Encoded protein: CASSYPLIGTGTSQETQYF. Using reference TRBV28 and TRBJ2-5 for the parts outside the CDR3, the full variable domain is DVKVTQSSRYLVKRTGEKVFLECVQDMDHENMFWYRQDPGLGLRLIYFSYDVKMKEKGDIPEGYSVSREKKERFSLILESASTNQTSMYLCASSYPLIGTGTSQETQYFGPGTRLLVL.

The rearrangement joins TRBV10-3 to TRBJ1-1; the D gene is possibly TRBD1 (6 bases). The CDR3 extends over 16 amino acids. Germline assignment: CDR1 ENHRY and CDR2 SYGVKD. V lost 5 bases and J lost 1, with 17 bases in between. Written as DNA, the CDR3 is TGTGCCATCAGTTATTTTCGGGGACAAAAGAACACTGAAGCTTTCTTT. Amino acid sequence: CAISYFRGQKNTEAFF.

This clone has only one observation. This chain uses TRBV27 with TRBJ2-7; no clear D. Per germline, CDR1 MNHEY and CDR2 SMNVEV (reference sequence). The ends were cut back, 2 bases at V and 6 bases at J, with 5 bases in the middle. The CDR3 length is 11 residues. CDR3 residues: CASSLAGEQYF. CDR3 in DNA: TGTGCCAGCAGTTTAGCCGGCGAGCAGTACTTC.

The chain has TRBV19 and TRBJ2-2, with 7 nucleotides matching TRBD1. Germline trimming cut 10 bases from V and 7 bases from J; bases unmatched to any gene: 21. Germline lookup yields CDR1 LNHDA and CDR2 SQIVND (reference sequence). The CDR3 spans 17 residues. CDR3 sequence: CATLLPRQGIIGGELFF. DNA for the CDR3: TGTGCCACCCTCCTCCCTAGACAGGGAATTATTGGCGGGGAGCTGTTTTTT.

This chain joins TRBV13 and TRBJ2-2, with 8 nucleotides matching TRBD2. The CDR3 contains 16 residues. J was trimmed by 7 bases and V by 0 bases; bases with no gene match: 7. From germline, CDR1 is PRHDT and CDR2 FYEKMQ (reference sequence). CDR3 coding DNA: TGTGCCAGCAGCTTAGGAGCGGGAGAAACTAGCGGGGAGCTGTTTTTT. It yields the protein CASSLGAGETSGELFF.

V and J are TRBV28 and TRBJ2-3, with a possible D match to TRBD2 (7 bases). Germline V gives CDR1 MDHEN, CDR2 SYDVKM. Trimming cost V 3 bases and J 3 bases, with 13 bases left between them. This CDR3 comprises 15 residues. CDR3 sequence (DNA): TGTGCCAGCAGTTTGGGGGAGGGGGGTACAGATACGCAGTATTTT. It encodes CASSLGEGGTDTQYF.

This rearrangement joins TRBV4-2 to TRBJ2-5; a weak D match, TRBD1 (5 bases). Per germline, CDR1 LGHNA and CDR2 YNFKEQ. The V end lost 2 bases, the J end lost 1 base, and 14 bases lay between the germline ends. The CDR3 contains 16 residues. CDR3 region: CASSQKGPYSQETQYF. In nucleotides, the CDR3 is TGTGCCAGCAGCCAAAAGGGGCCTTACTCCCAAGAGACCCAGTACTTC.

The chain carries TRBV19 and TRBJ2-1; 9 positions match TRBD2. V lost 6 bases and J lost 2; bases outside the gene matches: 8. This CDR3 has 16 residues. From germline, CDR1 is LNHDA and CDR2 SQIVND (reference sequence). In DNA form, the CDR3 reads TGTGCCAGTAGCAATAGCGGGGGAGGGGCCTACAATGAGCAGTTCTTC. This gives the protein CASSNSGGGAYNEQFF.

This sequence joins TRBV7-9 and TRBJ2-7; 7 nucleotides align to TRBD1. The CDR3 consists of 14 residues. Germline V CDR1 and CDR2: SEHNR, FQNEAQ (reference sequence). Trimming cost V 5 bases and J 3 bases; bases outside gene matches: 7. The CDR3 is CASSPGDSDYEQYF. The DNA of the CDR3 is TGTGCCAGCAGCCCAGGGGACAGTGACTACGAGCAGTACTTC.

The chain links TRBV28 to TRBJ2-1, with no clear D. The germline CDR1 and CDR2 sequences are MDHEN and SYDVKM. This CDR3 has 13 residues. V shed 2 bases and J shed 3 bases, with 5 bases lying between them. The CDR3 region has the DNA TGTGCCAGCAGTTTAAGGATCTACAATGAGCAGTTCTTC. Protein sequence: CASSLRIYNEQFF.

The CDR3 is CASSLVRESGELFF. The CDR3 nucleotides read TGTGCCAGCAGCTTAGTAAGGGAATCCGGGGAGCTGTTTTTT. This rearrangement joins TRBV11-2 to TRBJ2-2; D call uncertain. This CDR3 has 14 residues. Trimming shortened V by 1 base and J by 6 bases, and 9 bases separated the two germline ends. Germline CDR1 and CDR2: SGHAT and FQNNGV.

CDR3 DNA sequence: TGTGCCAGCCGTCACTCGGGAGAGACCCAGTACTTC. As protein: CASRHSGETQYF. The chain employs TRBV6-1 and TRBJ2-5; D gene ambiguous. Looked up from germline, CDR1 is MNHNS and CDR2 is SASEGT. V shed 8 bases and J shed 4 bases, with 11 bases lying between them. The CDR3 spans 12 residues.

The chain joins TRBV28 to TRBJ2-5, with D perhaps TRBD1 (6 bases). CDR1 is MDHEN and CDR2 is SYDVKM in the germline V gene. Trimming pared 5 bases from V and 5 bases from J, leaving 9 bases between. The CDR3 runs to 12 residues. DNA of the CDR3: TGTGCCAGCAGTCACAGGGACGAGACCCAGTACTTC. This gives the protein CASSHRDETQYF.

This rearrangement joins TRBV28 to TRBJ2-1, with 11 bases aligning to TRBD2. CDR3 size: 19 residues. CDR1 is MDHEN, CDR2 SYDVKM, per germline. The ends lost 4 bases at V and 1 base at J; junction bases unmatched: 12. This CDR3 reads CASSSGTSGPPRSYNEQFF. The DNA for the CDR3 is TGTGCCAGCAGTTCCGGGACTAGCGGCCCTCCTCGGTCCTACAATGAGCAGTTCTTC.

The genes are TRBV5-1 and TRBJ2-2; the D is unclear. This CDR3 has 15 amino acids. With 2 bases removed from V and 1 base from J, the gap between germline ends came to 9 bases. The V gene's germline CDR1 is SGHRS and CDR2 YFSETQ. Here the CDR3 DNA reads TGCGCCAGCAGCTTCCAGCGCCGGAACACCGGGGAGCTGTTTTTT. This codes for CASSFQRRNTGELFF.

This chain links TRBV27 with TRBJ2-7; 7 bases match TRBD2. The CDR3 sequence is 12 residues long. Germline V gene sequence: CDR1 MNHEY, CDR2 SMNVEV (reference sequence). After removal of 4 bases from V and 5 bases from J, the junction contained 2 bases not matched to a gene. The CDR3 loop is CASSWEGHEQYF. DNA for the CDR3: TGTGCCAGCAGTTGGGAGGGCCACGAGCAGTACTTC.

This clone was seen a single time. The chain couples TRBV19 to TRBJ2-7, with unresolved D. V gave up 0 bases and J gave up 3 bases, with 12 bases separating them. Looked up from germline, CDR1 is LNHDA and CDR2 is SQIVND (reference sequence). CDR3 length equals 15 residues. This CDR3 is CASSIDLKGLYEQYF. The CDR3 nucleotides read TGTGCCAGTAGTATAGATTTGAAGGGTCTCTACGAGCAGTACTTC. Complete variable domain (other parts from reference TRBV19 and TRBJ2-7): DGGITQSPKYLFRKEGQNVTLSCEQNLNHDAMYWYRQDPGQGLRLIYYSQIVNDFQKGDIAEGYSVSREKKESFPLTVTSAQKNPTAFYLCASSIDLKGLYEQYFGPGTRLTVT.

This rearrangement joins TRBV5-1 to TRBJ2-7; D is unresolved. CDR1 is SGHRS, CDR2 YFSETQ, per germline. Trimming removed 2 bases from V and 9 bases from J, with 6 bases in between. CDR3 length equals 10 residues. The CDR3 spells CASSLQGQYF. CDR3 nucleotide sequence: TGCGCCAGCAGCTTACAAGGGCAGTACTTC.

The chain couples TRBV7-8 to TRBJ2-1; the match to TRBD2 covers 9 bases. CDR3 length: 16 residues. J lost 5 bases, V lost 1 base, and 6 bases had no gene match. Germline values: CDR1 SGHVS, CDR2 FQNEAQ. Here the CDR3 DNA reads TGTGCCAGCAGCTTAGAGCCTAGCGGGACCAACAATGAGCAGTTCTTC. Translating it yields CASSLEPSGTNNEQFF.

The gene calls are TRBV4-1 and TRBJ2-7, with D maybe TRBD2 (5 bases). This CDR3 has 13 amino acids. The ends were cut back, 3 bases at V and 3 bases at J, with 9 bases in the middle. Germline loops: CDR1 MGHRA, CDR2 YSYEKL. The CDR3 reads CASSQRDYYEQYF. The CDR3 DNA reads as TGCGCCAGCAGCCAGAGAGACTACTACGAGCAGTACTTC.

The genes are TRBV28 and TRBJ2-3; 8 nucleotides agree with TRBD2. The germline V gene has CDR1 MDHEN and CDR2 SYDVKM. CDR3 length equals 16 residues. V was pared by 2 bases and J by 3 bases, with 7 bases of the junction left unmatched. The CDR3 protein is CASSLGTGRGTDTQYF. The CDR3 DNA follows: TGTGCCAGCAGTTTAGGAACCGGGAGGGGAACAGATACGCAGTATTTT.